Shown below are 18 T cell receptor beta chains from a single sample sequenced in a study of cytomegalovirus exposure and HLA in healthy donors. 60 Vbeta and 13 Jbeta primers were used in PCR. The table came from immunoSEQ multiplex PCR; TCRdb's copy has only in-frame clones and leaves some out. Among 170,000 or so clones listed, about three quarters were seen once. Input material: PBMCs. These receptors were collected from a woman aged 25 to 39 in good health and CMV-seropositive.

The chain links TRBV18 to TRBJ1-4; D is ambiguous. Germline-derived CDR1 and CDR2 are KGHSH and LQKENI. CDR3 length equals 16 residues. Trimming removed 4 bases from V and 4 bases from J, with 16 bases in between. The CDR3 loop reads CASSHLTEESNEKLFF. DNA for the CDR3: TGTGCCAGCTCACACTTAACAGAAGAGAGTAATGAAAAACTGTTTTTT.

The rearrangement links TRBV27 to TRBJ1-2, with TRBD1 as a possible D gene (5 bases). V lost 5 bases and J 8 bases, leaving 24 bases between the germline ends. This CDR3 is 16 amino acids long. Germline V CDR1 and CDR2: MNHEY, SMNVEV (reference sequence). The DNA for the CDR3 is TGTGCCAGCAGTCGAGCCGGGACTTCTCTGATGGACGGCTACACCTTC. Its translation is CASSRAGTSLMDGYTF.

This chain links TRBV11-2 with TRBJ1-1; a weak D match, TRBD1 (5 bases). Germline-derived CDR1 and CDR2 are SGHAT and FQNNGV. Trimming shortened V by 1 base and J by 6 bases, and 15 bases separated the two germline ends. The CDR3 contains 15 residues. The CDR3 DNA follows: TGTGCCAGCAGCTTAGTGGGGGGGGTTGCGGCTGAAGCTTTCTTT. Its protein product is CASSLVGGVAAEAFF.

The chain couples TRBV9 to TRBJ2-1; 8 nucleotides align to TRBD1. Trimming cost V 3 bases and J 4 bases; bases outside gene matches: 3. Per the germline V gene, CDR1 is SGDLS and CDR2 is YYNGEE. There are 14 residues in the CDR3. The CDR3: CASSDRDRYNEQFF. DNA for the CDR3: TGTGCCAGCAGCGACCGGGACAGGTACAATGAGCAGTTCTTC.

V gene TRBV2 combines with J gene TRBJ1-1; 8 bases map to TRBD1. Looked up from germline, CDR1 is SNHLY and CDR2 is FYNNEI. The ends lost 8 bases at V and 4 bases at J; junction bases unmatched: 6. There are 13 residues in the CDR3. CDR3 amino acids: CASGSQGATEAFF. As DNA, the CDR3 is TGTGCCAGCGGCTCTCAGGGGGCCACTGAAGCTTTCTTT.

V gene TRBV12-5 combines with J gene TRBJ2-7; TRBD1 is a possible D gene (5 bases). Trimming stripped 6 bases from V and 7 bases from J, with 19 bases between. Germline V gene sequence: CDR1 LGHNT, CDR2 FRNRAP. This CDR3 contains 14 residues. This CDR3 is CASGTGTGRREQYF. Here the CDR3 DNA reads TGTGCTAGTGGAACAGGTACCGGGCGTAGGGAGCAGTACTTC.

This clone was detected a few times. This chain joins TRBV28 and TRBJ2-2; tentatively, D is TRBD1 (5 bases). V was pared by 6 bases and J by 5 bases, with 19 bases between. Germline values: CDR1 MDHEN, CDR2 SYDVKM. The CDR3 has 16 residues. CDR3 DNA sequence: TGTGCCAGCAGCCTACGCACAGGAAGTGGTACCGGGGAGCTGTTTTTT. As protein: CASSLRTGSGTGELFF.

This clone occurred a few times. V and J are TRBV30 and TRBJ1-5, with 8 nucleotides matching TRBD1. This CDR3 region has 15 residues. J lost 10 bases, V lost 2 bases, and 13 bases had no gene match. The germline CDR1 and CDR2 sequences are GTSNPN and SVGIG (reference sequence). CDR3 protein: CAWSSPDRAIFPQHF. CDR3 nucleotides: TGTGCCTGGAGTTCCCCGGACAGGGCTATCTTCCCCCAGCATTTT.

This chain connects TRBV6-5 to TRBJ2-3; possible D gene TRBD2, 7 bases. Germline-derived CDR1 and CDR2 are MNHEY and SVGAGI. V lost 7 bases and J lost 3, with 14 bases in between. This CDR3 is 14 amino acids long. The CDR3 DNA reads as TGTGCCAGCATGAAGGGGGGGTCGACAGATACGCAGTATTTT. It yields the protein CASMKGGSTDTQYF.

This chain uses TRBV5-1 with TRBJ2-7; TRBD2 matches at 12 bases. Germline values: CDR1 SGHRS, CDR2 YFSETQ. Trimming cost V 0 bases and J 4 bases; bases outside gene matches: 2. The CDR3 contains 15 residues. The CDR3 protein is CASSLGLAGGYEQYF. The CDR3 DNA sequence: TGCGCCAGCAGCTTGGGGCTAGCGGGAGGGTACGAGCAGTACTTC.

The chain has TRBV6-5 and TRBJ2-7; 14 bases map to TRBD2. This CDR3 is 16 amino acids long. Germline assignment: CDR1 MNHEY and CDR2 SVGAGI. After removal of 2 bases from V and 3 bases from J, the junction contained 3 bases not matched to a gene. The CDR3 DNA is TGTGCCAGCAGTTACGGGACTAGCGGGAGCTTCTACGAGCAGTACTTC. Its protein product is CASSYGTSGSFYEQYF.

This clone was seen just once. The CDR3 DNA sequence: TGTGCCAGCAGTTACCCAGCGGGAGATTACGACAATGAGCAGTTCTTC. Encoded protein: CASSYPAGDYDNEQFF. The rearrangement uses TRBV6-6 and TRBJ2-1; 8 nucleotides align to TRBD2. The CDR3 is 16 residues long. V was clipped by 2 bases and J by 5 bases; unmatched bases: 8. Germline V gene sequence: CDR1 MNHNY, CDR2 SVGAGI (reference sequence).

This clone has just a few counts. The chain couples TRBV4-1 to TRBJ2-7; no definite D call. Germline V gives CDR1 MGHRA, CDR2 YSYEKL. This CDR3 contains 15 residues. V lost 0 bases, J lost 3 bases, and 12 bases lay in between. CDR3 DNA sequence: TGCGCCAGCAGCCAAGAGGAGCCACCCGGCTACGAGCAGTACTTC. Its protein product is CASSQEEPPGYEQYF.

This chain links TRBV11-2 with TRBJ2-7, with 9 bases aligning to TRBD1. J was trimmed by 5 bases and V by 5 bases; bases with no gene match: 7. The CDR3 totals 14 residues. Germline V gene sequence: CDR1 SGHAT, CDR2 FQNNGV. The CDR3 DNA reads as TGTGCCAGCAGCCCTAGGGGACAGGGCCACGAGCAGTACTTC. It yields the protein CASSPRGQGHEQYF.

This clone showed up just a few times. V is TRBV28 and J is TRBJ1-5; D unclear. CDR1 and CDR2 (germline): MDHEN, SYDVKM. There are 20 residues in the CDR3. The germline V and J ends were trimmed by 3 bases and 0 bases, with 24 bases remaining between them. The CDR3 protein is CASSFPGSAGGDYSNQPQHF. The CDR3 coding sequence is TGTGCCAGCAGTTTCCCTGGCTCTGCGGGAGGCGATTATAGCAATCAGCCCCAGCATTTT.

This chain links TRBV4-2 with TRBJ1-4, with D unclear. V lost 0 bases to trimming and J lost 3 bases, with 11 bases between them. The CDR3 sequence is 16 residues long. Germline V gene data show CDR1 as LGHNA and CDR2 as YNFKEQ. The CDR3: CASSQEIRSPNEKLFF. The CDR3 DNA sequence: TGTGCCAGCAGCCAAGAAATTAGGAGCCCTAATGAAAAACTGTTTTTT.

Here the CDR3 DNA reads TGTGCCTGGAGTGTAGACAGGGTCCGCTCTGGGGCCAACGTCCTGACTTTC. Translating it yields CAWSVDRVRSGANVLTF. This chain connects TRBV30 to TRBJ2-6; 7 nucleotides agree with TRBD1. Germline V gives CDR1 GTSNPN, CDR2 SVGIG (reference sequence). J gave up 0 bases and V 0 bases, and 5 bases lay outside the gene matches. The CDR3 contains 17 residues.

The chain recombines TRBV25-1 with TRBJ2-7, with TRBD1 matching over 8 bases. Looked up from germline, CDR1 is MGHDK and CDR2 is SYGVNS. V was clipped by 6 bases and J by 2 bases; unmatched bases: 15. This CDR3 is 17 amino acids long. The chain's CDR3 is CASSRGPFSTGAYEQYF. CDR3 coding DNA: TGTGCCAGCAGCCGAGGTCCTTTTTCGACAGGGGCCTACGAGCAGTACTTC.